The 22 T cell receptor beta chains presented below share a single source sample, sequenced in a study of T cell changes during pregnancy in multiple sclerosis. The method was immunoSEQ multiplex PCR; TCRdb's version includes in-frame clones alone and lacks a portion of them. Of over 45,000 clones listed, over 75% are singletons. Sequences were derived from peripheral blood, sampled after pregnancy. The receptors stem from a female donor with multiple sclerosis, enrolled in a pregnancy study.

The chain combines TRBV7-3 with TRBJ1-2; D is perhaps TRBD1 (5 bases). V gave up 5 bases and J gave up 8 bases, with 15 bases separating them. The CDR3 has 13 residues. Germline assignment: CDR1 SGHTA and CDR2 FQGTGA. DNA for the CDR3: TGTGCCAGCAGCAAGACAGTCTCTCACGGCTACACCTTC. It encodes CASSKTVSHGYTF.

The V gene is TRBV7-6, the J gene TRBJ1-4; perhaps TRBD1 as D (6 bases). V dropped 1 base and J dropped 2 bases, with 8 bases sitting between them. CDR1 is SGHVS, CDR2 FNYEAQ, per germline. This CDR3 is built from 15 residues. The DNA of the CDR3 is TGTGCCAGCAGCTTAGGAAGGGGGACTAATGAAAAACTGTTTTTT. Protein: CASSLGRGTNEKLFF. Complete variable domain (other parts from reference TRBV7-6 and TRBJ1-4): GAGVSQSPRYKVTKRGQDVALRCDPISGHVSLYWYRQALGQGPEFLTYFNYEAQQDKSGLPNDRFSAERPEGSISTLTIQRTEQRDSAMYRCASSLGRGTNEKLFFGSGTQLSVL.

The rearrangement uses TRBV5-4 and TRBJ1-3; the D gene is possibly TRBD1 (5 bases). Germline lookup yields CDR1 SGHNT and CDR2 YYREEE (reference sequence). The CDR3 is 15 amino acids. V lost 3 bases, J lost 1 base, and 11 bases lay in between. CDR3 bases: TGTGCCAGCAGCTGGGGCTCCGGGTCTGGAAACACCATATATTTT. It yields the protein CASSWGSGSGNTIYF. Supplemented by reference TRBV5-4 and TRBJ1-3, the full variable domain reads ETGVTQSPTHLIKTRGQQVTLRCSSQSGHNTVSWYQQALGQGPQFIFQYYREEENGRGNFPPRFSGLQFPNYSSELNVNALELDDSALYLCASSWGSGSGNTIYFGEGSWLTVV.

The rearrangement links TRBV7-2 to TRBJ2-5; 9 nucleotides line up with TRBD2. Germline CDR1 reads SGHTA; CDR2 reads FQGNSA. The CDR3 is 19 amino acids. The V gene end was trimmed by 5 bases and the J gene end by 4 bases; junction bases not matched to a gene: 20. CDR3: CASSITLRGGLARGETQYF. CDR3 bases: TGTGCCAGCAGCATTACCCTCCGGGGGGGACTAGCCCGGGGAGAGACCCAGTACTTC.

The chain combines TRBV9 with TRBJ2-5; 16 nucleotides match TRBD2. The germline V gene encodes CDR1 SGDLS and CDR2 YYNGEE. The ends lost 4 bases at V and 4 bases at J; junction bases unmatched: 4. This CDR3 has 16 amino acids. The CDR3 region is CASSTGLAGGIETQYF. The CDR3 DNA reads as TGTGCCAGCAGCACGGGACTAGCGGGGGGGATAGAGACCCAGTACTTC.

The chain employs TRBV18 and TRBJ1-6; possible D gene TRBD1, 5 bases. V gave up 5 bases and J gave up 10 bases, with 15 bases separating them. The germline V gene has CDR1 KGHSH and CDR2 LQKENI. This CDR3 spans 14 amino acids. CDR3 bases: TGTGCCAGCTCATCCCCACAGGTAGACTCACCCCTCCACTTT. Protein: CASSSPQVDSPLHF.

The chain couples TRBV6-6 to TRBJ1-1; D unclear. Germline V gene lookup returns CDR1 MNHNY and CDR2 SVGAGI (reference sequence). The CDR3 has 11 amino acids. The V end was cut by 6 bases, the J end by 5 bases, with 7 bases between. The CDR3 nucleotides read TGTGCCAGCAGCCGGGGTACTGAAGCTTTCTTT. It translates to CASSRGTEAFF.

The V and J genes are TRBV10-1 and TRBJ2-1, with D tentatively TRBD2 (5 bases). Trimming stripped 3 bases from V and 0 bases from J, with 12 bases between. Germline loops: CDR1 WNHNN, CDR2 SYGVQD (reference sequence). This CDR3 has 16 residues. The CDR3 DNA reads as TGCGCCAGCAGTGATCGGGCAGAGGGCTCCTACAATGAGCAGTTCTTC. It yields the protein CASSDRAEGSYNEQFF.

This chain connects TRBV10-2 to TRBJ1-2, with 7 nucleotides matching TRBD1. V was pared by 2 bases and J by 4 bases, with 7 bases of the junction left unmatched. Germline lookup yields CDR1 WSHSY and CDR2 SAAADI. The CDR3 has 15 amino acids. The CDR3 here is CASSERLDRSYGYTF. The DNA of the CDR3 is TGCGCCAGCAGTGAGCGTCTGGACAGGTCCTATGGCTACACCTTC.

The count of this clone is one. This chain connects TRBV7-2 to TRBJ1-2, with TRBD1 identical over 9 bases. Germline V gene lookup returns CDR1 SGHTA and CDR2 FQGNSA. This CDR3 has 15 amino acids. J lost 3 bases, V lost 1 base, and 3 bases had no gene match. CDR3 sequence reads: CASSLGQGGDYGYTF. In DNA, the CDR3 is TGTGCCAGCAGCTTAGGACAGGGGGGTGACTATGGCTACACCTTC.

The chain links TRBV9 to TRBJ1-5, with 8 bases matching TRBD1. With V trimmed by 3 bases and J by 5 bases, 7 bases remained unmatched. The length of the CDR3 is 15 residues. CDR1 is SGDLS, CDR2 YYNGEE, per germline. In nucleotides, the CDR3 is TGTGCCAGCAGCGCAAGGACAGGGTGGGATCAGCCCCAGCATTTT. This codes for CASSARTGWDQPQHF.

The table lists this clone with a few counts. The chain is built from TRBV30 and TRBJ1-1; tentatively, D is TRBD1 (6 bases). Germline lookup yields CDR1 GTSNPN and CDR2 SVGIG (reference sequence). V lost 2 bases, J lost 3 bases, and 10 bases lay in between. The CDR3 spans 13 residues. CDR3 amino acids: CAWSPHRDTEAFF. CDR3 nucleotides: TGTGCCTGGAGTCCCCACAGGGACACTGAAGCTTTCTTT.

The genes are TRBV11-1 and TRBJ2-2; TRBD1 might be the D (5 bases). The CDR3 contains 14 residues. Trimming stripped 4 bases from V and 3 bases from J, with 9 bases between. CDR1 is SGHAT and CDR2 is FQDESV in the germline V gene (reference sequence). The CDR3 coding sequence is TGTGCCAGCAGCTCCAACAGGTACACCGGGGAGCTGTTTTTT. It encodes CASSSNRYTGELFF.

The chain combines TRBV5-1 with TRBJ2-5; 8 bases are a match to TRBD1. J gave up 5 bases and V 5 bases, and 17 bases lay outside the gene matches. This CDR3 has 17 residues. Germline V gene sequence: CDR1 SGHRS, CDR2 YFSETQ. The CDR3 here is CASSRQAGGLLWETQYF. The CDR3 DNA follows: TGCGCCAGCAGTCGACAGGCAGGGGGCTTATTGTGGGAGACCCAGTACTTC.

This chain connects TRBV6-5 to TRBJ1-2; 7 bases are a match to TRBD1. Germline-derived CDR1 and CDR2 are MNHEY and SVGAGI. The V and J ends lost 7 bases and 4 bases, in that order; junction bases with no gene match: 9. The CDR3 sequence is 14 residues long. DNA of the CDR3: TGTGCCAGCACCACGGGGGACAGCGGCTATGGCTACACCTTC. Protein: CASTTGDSGYGYTF.

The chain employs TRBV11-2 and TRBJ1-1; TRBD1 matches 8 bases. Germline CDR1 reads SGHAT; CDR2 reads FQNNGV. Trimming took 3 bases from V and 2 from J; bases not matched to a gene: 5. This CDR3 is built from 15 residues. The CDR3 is CASSFWGQVNTEAFF. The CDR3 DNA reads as TGTGCCAGCAGCTTCTGGGGACAGGTTAACACTGAAGCTTTCTTT.

The CDR3 protein is CASSLTGPRGGYTF. The CDR3 DNA is TGTGCCAGCAGCTTAACAGGGCCGAGGGGTGGCTACACCTTC. The chain joins TRBV11-1 to TRBJ1-2; TRBD1 is a possible D gene (6 bases). CDR3 size: 14 residues. CDR1 is SGHAT and CDR2 is FQDESV in the germline V gene (reference sequence). V was shortened by 2 bases and J by 7 bases, with 14 bases between the two germline ends.

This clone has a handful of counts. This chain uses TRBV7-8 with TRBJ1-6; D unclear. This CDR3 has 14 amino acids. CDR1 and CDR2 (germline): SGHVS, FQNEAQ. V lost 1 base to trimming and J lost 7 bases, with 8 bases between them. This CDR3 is CASSLGRLNSPLHF. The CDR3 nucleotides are TGTGCCAGCAGCTTAGGGAGATTGAATTCACCCCTCCACTTT.

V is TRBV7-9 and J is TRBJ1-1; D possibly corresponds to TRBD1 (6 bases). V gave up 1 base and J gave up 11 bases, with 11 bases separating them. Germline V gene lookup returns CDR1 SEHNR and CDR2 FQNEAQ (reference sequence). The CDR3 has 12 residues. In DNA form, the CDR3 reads TGTGCCAGCAGCTTAGGGGACACTCCGGCTTTCTTT. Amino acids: CASSLGDTPAFF.

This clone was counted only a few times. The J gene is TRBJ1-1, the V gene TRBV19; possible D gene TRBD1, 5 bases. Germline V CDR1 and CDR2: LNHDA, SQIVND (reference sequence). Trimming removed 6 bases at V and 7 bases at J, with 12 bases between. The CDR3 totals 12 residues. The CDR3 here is CASRNYRNEAFF. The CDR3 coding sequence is TGTGCCAGTAGAAACTACAGGAATGAAGCTTTCTTT.

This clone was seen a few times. The CDR3 is CASSPLDNIYGYTF. Here the CDR3 DNA reads TGTGCCAGCAGCCCTCTGGACAACATATATGGCTACACCTTC. The chain uses TRBV28 and TRBJ1-2, with D possibly matching TRBD1 (5 bases). This CDR3 region has 14 residues. The ends were cut back, 6 bases at V and 5 bases at J, with 16 bases in the middle. Germline V CDR1 and CDR2: MDHEN, SYDVKM.

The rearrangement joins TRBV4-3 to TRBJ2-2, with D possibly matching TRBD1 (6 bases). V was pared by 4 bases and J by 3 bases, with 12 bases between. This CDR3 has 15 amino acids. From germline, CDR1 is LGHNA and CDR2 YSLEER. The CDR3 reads CASSRQPGDTGELFF. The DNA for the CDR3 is TGCGCCAGCAGCCGACAGCCAGGGGACACCGGGGAGCTGTTTTTT.